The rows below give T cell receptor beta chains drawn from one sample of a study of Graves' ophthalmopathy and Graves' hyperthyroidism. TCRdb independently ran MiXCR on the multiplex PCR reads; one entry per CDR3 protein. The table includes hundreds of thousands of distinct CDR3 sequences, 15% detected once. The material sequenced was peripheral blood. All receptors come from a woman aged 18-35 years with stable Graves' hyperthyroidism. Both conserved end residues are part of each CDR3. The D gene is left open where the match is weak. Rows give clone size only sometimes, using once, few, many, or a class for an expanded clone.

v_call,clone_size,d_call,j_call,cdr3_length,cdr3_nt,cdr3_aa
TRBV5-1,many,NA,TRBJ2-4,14,TGCGCCAGCAGTAGGGATCTAGCCAAAAACATTCAGTACTTC,CASSRDLAKNIQYF
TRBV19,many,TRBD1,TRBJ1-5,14,TGTGCCAGTAGTATCCAGGGGGCCAATCAGCCCCAGCATTTT,CASSIQGANQPQHF
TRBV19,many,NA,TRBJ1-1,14,TGTGCCAGTAAAGGTACAGGGCAGAACACTGAAGCTTTCTTT,CASKGTGQNTEAFF
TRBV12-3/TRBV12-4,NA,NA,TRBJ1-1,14,TGTGCCAGCAGTTTAATGGGGGGGTCCACTGAAGCTTTCTTT,CASSLMGGSTEAFF
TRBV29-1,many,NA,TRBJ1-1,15,TGCAGCGTTTCTGAAGGGTGGTACCGGAACACTGAAGCTTTCTTT,CSVSEGWYRNTEAFF
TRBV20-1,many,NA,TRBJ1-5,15,TGCAGTGCCGCCCGGGGGGGGGGTAGCAATCAGCCCCAGCATTTT,CSAARGGGSNQPQHF
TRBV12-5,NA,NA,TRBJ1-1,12,TGTGCTAGTGGTTCGGGGAACACTGAAGCTTTCTTT,CASGSGNTEAFF
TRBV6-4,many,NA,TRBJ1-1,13,TGTGCCAGCAGTGTAATCGAGAACACTGAAGCTTTCTTT,CASSVIENTEAFF
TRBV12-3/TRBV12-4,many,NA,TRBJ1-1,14,TGTGCCAGCAGGTCCCCTGTGAAGGACACTGAAGCTTTCTTT,CASRSPVKDTEAFF
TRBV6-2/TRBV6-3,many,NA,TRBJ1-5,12,TGTGCCAGCAGTTGGCGGCTTCAGCCCCAGCATTTT,CASSWRLQPQHF
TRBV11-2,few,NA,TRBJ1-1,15,TGTGCCAGCAGCTTAGTCCCGGACCCGAACACTGAAGCTTTCTTT,CASSLVPDPNTEAFF
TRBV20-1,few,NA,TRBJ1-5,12,TGCAGTGCCAGAATACAGAATCAGCCCCAGCATTTT,CSARIQNQPQHF
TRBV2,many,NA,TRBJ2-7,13,TGTGCCAGCACAAAAAGCGCCAGGGGAACGCAGTACTTC,CASTKSARGTQYF
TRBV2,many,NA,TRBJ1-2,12,TGTGCCAGCAGCCACAGGGAGCGGGGCTACACCTTC,CASSHRERGYTF
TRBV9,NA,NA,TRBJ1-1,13,TGTTCCAGCAGCGTAGATCCGAACACTGAAGCTTTCTTT,CSSSVDPNTEAFF
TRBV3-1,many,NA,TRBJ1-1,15,TGTGCCAGCAGCCAAGGACAGGCACTGAACACTGAAGCTTTCTTT,CASSQGQALNTEAFF
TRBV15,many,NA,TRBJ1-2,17,TGTGCCACCAGCAAAGAACAGGGAGTTTGGGCTAACTATGGCTACACCTTC,CATSKEQGVWANYGYTF
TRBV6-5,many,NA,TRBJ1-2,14,TGTGCCAGCAGGGCCTTTCTGGGGATCTTTGGCTACACCTTC,CASRAFLGIFGYTF
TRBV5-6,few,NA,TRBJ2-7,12,TGTGCCAGCAGCTGGCACACCGACGAGCAGTACTTC,CASSWHTDEQYF
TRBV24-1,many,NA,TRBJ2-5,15,TGTGCCACCAGTGACCTGGGGGGGGCAGGAGAGACCCAGTACTTC,CATSDLGGAGETQYF
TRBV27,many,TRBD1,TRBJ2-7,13,TGTGCCAGCAGTGTGACAGGGTTCCACGAGCAGTACTTC,CASSVTGFHEQYF
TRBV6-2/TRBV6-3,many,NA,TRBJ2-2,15,TGTGCCAGCAGCAGTTTAGGACATGTCACCGGGGAGCTGTTTTTT,CASSSLGHVTGELFF
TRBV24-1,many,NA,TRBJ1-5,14,TGTGCCACCAGTGAAGCGAGGGGCAATCAGCCCCAGCATTTT,CATSEARGNQPQHF
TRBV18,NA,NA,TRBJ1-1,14,TGTGCCAGCTCACGCGGATCAGACGGTACTGAAGCTTTCTTT,CASSRGSDGTEAFF
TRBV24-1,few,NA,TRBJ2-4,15,TGTGCCACCAGTGACGCTCGTGGAGCCAAAAACATTAAGTACTTC,CATSDARGAKNIKYF
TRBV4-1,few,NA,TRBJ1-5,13,TGCGCCAGCAGCCCTCCGGCAAGGCAGCCCCAGCATTTT,CASSPPARQPQHF
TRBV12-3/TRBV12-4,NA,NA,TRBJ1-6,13,TGTGCCAGCAGTCCCCGACGGCATTCACCCCTCCACTTT,CASSPRRHSPLHF
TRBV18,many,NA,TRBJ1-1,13,TGTGCCAGCTCACCCAATACAGGGCCTGAAGCTTTCTTT,CASSPNTGPEAFF
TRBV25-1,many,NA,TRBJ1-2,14,TGTGCCAGCAGTCCCGGACAGACTAACTATGGCTACACCTTC,CASSPGQTNYGYTF
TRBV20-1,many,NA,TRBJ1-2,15,TGCAGTGCTAGAACGACGCAAGGGGCTTACTATGGCTACACCTTC,CSARTTQGAYYGYTF
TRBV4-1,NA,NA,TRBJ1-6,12,TGCGCCAGCAGCCACATGGTGTCACCCCTCCACTTT,CASSHMVSPLHF
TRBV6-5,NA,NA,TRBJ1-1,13,TGTGCCAGCAGTTACAAGGCGGCAGCCGAAGCTTTCTTT,CASSYKAAAEAFF
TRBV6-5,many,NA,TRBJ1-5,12,TGTGCCAGCACCACATTGGGGCAGCCCCAGCATTTT,CASTTLGQPQHF
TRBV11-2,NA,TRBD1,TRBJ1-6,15,TGTGCCAGCAGCCCACAGGGCAGGGGGCGCATACCCCTCCACTTT,CASSPQGRGRIPLHF
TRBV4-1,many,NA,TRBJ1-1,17,TGCGCCAGCAGCCAAGTTGGGGTCGGGAGGAGACACACTGAAGCTTTCTTT,CASSQVGVGRRHTEAFF
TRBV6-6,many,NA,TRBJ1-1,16,TGTGCCAGCAGTACTATCCGGGGGGGGGGCGTCACTGAAGCTTTCTTT,CASSTIRGGGVTEAFF
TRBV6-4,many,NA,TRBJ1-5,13,TGTGCCAGCAGTTCCGAGAACAATCAGCCCCAGCATTTT,CASSSENNQPQHF
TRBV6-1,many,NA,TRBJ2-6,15,TGTGCCAGCAGCCACACTAACTCTGGGGCCAACGTCCTGACTTTC,CASSHTNSGANVLTF
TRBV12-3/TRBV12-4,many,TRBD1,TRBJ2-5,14,TGTGCCAGCAGTCTGGGACAGGGGCAAGAGACCAAGTACTTC,CASSLGQGQETKYF
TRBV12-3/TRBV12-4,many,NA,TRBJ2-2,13,TGTGCCAGCAGTTTCCCGAGCACCGGGGAGCTGTTTTTT,CASSFPSTGELFF
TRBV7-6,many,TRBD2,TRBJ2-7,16,TGTGCCAGCAGCTTATCCGGGGGGAGGAGCTCCTACGAGCAGTACTTC,CASSLSGGRSSYEQYF
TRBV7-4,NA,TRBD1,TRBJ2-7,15,TGTGCCAGCAACCTTCGGGACAGGGGATTCCACGAGCAGTACTTC,CASNLRDRGFHEQYF
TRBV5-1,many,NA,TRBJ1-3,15,TGCGCCAGCAGCGGCGGGGGGGACTCTGGAAACACCATATATTTT,CASSGGGDSGNTIYF
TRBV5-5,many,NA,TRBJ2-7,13,TGTGCCAGCAGCTTGGTTCAGAAATACGAGCAGTACTTC,CASSLVQKYEQYF
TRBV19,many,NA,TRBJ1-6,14,TGTGCCAGTACCAGAGGGGACTTACACTCACCCCTCCACTTT,CASTRGDLHSPLHF
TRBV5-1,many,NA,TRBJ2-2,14,TGCGCCAGCGGTCGGACAGAAAGCACCGGGGAGCTGTTTTTT,CASGRTESTGELFF
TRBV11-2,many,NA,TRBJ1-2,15,TGTGCCAGCAGCGACTACAGGGAGGGAAACTATGGCTACACCTTC,CASSDYREGNYGYTF
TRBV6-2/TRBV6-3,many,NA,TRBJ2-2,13,TGTGCCAGCAGTTATACAAACACCGGGGAGCTGTTTTTT,CASSYTNTGELFF
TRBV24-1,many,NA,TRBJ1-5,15,TGTGCCACCAGTGATTTGGCAGGGGGCAATCAGCCCCAGCATTTT,CATSDLAGGNQPQHF
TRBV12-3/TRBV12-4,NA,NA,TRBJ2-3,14,TGTGCCAGCAGTTTGGACGGCCGGGCAGATACGCAGTATTTT,CASSLDGRADTQYF
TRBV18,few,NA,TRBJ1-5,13,TGTGCCAGCTCCAGGACACAGGGCCAGCCCCAGCATTTT,CASSRTQGQPQHF
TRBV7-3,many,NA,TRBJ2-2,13,TGTGCCAGCAGCCGGAGAAACACCGGGGAGCTGTTTTTT,CASSRRNTGELFF
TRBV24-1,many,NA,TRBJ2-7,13,TGTGCCACCAGTGCCTCCGGGTTCTACGAGCAGTACTTC,CATSASGFYEQYF
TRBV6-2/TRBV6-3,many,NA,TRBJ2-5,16,TGTGCCAGCAGTCCCCACGGGGGCCAGTACCAAGAGACCCAGTACTTC,CASSPHGGQYQETQYF